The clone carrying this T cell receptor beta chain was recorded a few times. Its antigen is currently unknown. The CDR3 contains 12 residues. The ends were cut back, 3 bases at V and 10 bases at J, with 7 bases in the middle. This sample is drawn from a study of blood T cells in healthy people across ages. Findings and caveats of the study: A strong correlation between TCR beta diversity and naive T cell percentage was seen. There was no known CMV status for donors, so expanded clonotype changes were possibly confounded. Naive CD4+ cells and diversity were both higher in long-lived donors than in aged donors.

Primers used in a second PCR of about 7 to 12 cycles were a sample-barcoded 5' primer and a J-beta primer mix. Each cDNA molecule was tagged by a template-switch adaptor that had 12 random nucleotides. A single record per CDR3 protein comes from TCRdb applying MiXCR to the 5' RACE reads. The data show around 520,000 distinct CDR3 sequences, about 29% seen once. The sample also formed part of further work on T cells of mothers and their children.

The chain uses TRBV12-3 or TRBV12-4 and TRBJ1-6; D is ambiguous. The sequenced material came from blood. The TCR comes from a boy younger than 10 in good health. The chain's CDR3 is CASSLNSSPLHF. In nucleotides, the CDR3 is TGTGCCAGCAGTTTGAATTCCTCACCCCTCCACTTT.